The rows below give T cell receptor beta chains drawn from one sample of a study of blood T cell repertoires in COVID-19. TCRdb's copy holds only in-frame clones and misses some; the assay was immunoSEQ multiplex PCR. The repertoire holds a few hundred thousand clones, with approximately 88% as singletons. Sequenced: PBMCs or T cells enriched from blood (not recorded which). These receptors were collected from a woman aged 18-29 years who had recovered from COVID-19. The CDR3 runs from the conserved cysteine through the conserved F or W. Rows give clone size only sometimes, using once, few, many, or a class for an expanded clone.

v_gene	len	j_gene	abundance	CDR3aa
TRBV7-9	14	TRBJ2-5	few	CASSLGQGWETQYF
TRBV5-1	15	TRBJ2-5	few	CASSSGTGSQETQYF
TRBV2	13	TRBJ2-7	NA	CASIAGISYEQYF
TRBV18	11	TRBJ2-4	NA	CASSPSNIQYF
TRBV24-1	12	TRBJ2-1	NA	CATRGIYNEQFF
TRBV9	13	TRBJ1-1	NA	CASTEGIGTEAFF
TRBV5-3	13	TRBJ1-4	NA	CARTPGINEKLFF
TRBV28	10	TRBJ1-4	NA	CASSNEKLFF
TRBV2	16	TRBJ2-1	NA	CASNRKTVAPGNEQFF
TRBV10-3	13	TRBJ2-7	NA	CAIRGQGIYEQYF
TRBV12-3/TRBV12-4	13	TRBJ2-1	NA	CASSLNQQAEQFF
TRBV12-2	15	TRBJ1-2	once	CASRSPTGSNYGYTF
TRBV4-3	15	TRBJ2-3	once	CASSRGVSSTDTQYF
TRBV5-4	15	TRBJ1-4	once	CASSLAGGSNEKLFF
TRBV7-9	16	TRBJ2-7	once	CASSLTDRVVGGEQYF
TRBV9	15	TRBJ2-7	NA	CASSGDLGRGYEQYF
TRBV7-3	14	TRBJ2-5	once	CASSLAGGPIPLYF
TRBV7-8	14	TRBJ1-6	NA	CASSQGQSHSPLHF
TRBV9	17	TRBJ2-1	NA	CASSETPGTSSYNEQFF
TRBV28	14	TRBJ1-5	NA	CATFIRGSSQPQHF
TRBV5-1	17	TRBJ2-3	once	CASSLLAGLTGTDTQYF
TRBV4-3	16	TRBJ2-2	NA	CASSQDRAGRTGELFF
TRBV5-5	15	TRBJ2-5	NA	CASSLLPLYQETQYF
TRBV27	12	TRBJ1-1	NA	CASSSPGAEAFF
TRBV3-1/TRBV3-2	16	TRBJ2-1	once	CASSQGGWGGENEQFF
TRBV5-4	16	TRBJ2-3	NA	CASSHGGEMSTDTQYF
TRBV21-1	20	TRBJ1-6	NA	CASSKPQTGELVSYNSPLHF
TRBV7-9	16	TRBJ2-3	NA	CASSLEGVLGTDTQYF
TRBV29-1	14	TRBJ2-1	NA	CSVPTRGIHNEQFF
TRBV18	12	TRBJ1-4	NA	CASSFVGEKLFF
TRBV27	15	TRBJ1-4	NA	CASSSRTEGNEKLFF
TRBV5-1	15	TRBJ2-5	NA	CASSRLAEGQETQYF
TRBV12-3/TRBV12-4	13	TRBJ2-3	NA	CASRRTSTDTQYF
TRBV10-3	12	TRBJ1-2	NA	CAIQDLNYGYTF
TRBV28	19	TRBJ2-7	NA	CASSPTGDSSINFVDEQYF
TRBV30	17	TRBJ1-3	once	CAWSVLLGRSSGNTIYF
TRBV19	17	TRBJ1-2	NA	CASSTTGTQFILYGYTF
TRBV4-2	16	TRBJ2-3	NA	CASSQDHRGGVDTQYF
TRBV12-3/TRBV12-4	13	TRBJ1-5	NA	CASGRGKGQPQHF
TRBV28	16	TRBJ1-6	once	CASSLAGGGYNSPLHF
TRBV2	12	TRBJ2-6	NA	CALRLGANVLTF
TRBV2	13	TRBJ2-1	few	CASRDRAYNEQFF
TRBV3-1/TRBV3-2	16	TRBJ2-7	NA	CASSQGTSGRGYEQYF
TRBV19	13	TRBJ1-3	NA	CASSENSGNTIYF
TRBV5-1	15	TRBJ1-1	NA	CASTTGGGVNTEAFF